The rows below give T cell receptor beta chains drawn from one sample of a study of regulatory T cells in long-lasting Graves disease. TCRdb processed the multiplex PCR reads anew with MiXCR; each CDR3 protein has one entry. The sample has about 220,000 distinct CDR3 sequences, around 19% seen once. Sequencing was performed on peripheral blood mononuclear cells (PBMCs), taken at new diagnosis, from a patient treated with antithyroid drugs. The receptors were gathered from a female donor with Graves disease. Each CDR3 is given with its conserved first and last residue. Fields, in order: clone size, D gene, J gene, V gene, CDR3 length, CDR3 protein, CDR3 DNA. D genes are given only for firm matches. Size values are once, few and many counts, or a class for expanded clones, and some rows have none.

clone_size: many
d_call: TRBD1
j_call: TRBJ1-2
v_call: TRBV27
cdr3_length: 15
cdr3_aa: CASSFFPGGAYGYTF
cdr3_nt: TGTGCCAGCAGTTTTTTCCCAGGGGGCGCTTATGGCTACACCTTC

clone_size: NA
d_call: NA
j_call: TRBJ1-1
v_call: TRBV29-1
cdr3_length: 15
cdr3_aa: CSAPGVPEKNTEAFF
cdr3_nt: TGCAGCGCCCCTGGGGTACCTGAGAAGAACACTGAAGCTTTCTTT

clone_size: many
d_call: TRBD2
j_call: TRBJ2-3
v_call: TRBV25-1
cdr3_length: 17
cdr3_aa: CASNGGRGPWVTDTQYF
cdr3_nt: TGTGCCAGCAATGGAGGGAGGGGCCCATGGGTCACAGATACGCAGTATTTT

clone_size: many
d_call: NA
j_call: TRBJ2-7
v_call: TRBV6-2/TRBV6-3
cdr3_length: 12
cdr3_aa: CASSPWLDEQYF
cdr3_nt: TGTGCCAGCAGCCCCTGGTTGGACGAGCAGTACTTC

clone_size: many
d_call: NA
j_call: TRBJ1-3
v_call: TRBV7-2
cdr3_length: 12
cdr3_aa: CASKLTGNTIYF
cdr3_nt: TGTGCCAGCAAGTTGACAGGAAACACCATATATTTT

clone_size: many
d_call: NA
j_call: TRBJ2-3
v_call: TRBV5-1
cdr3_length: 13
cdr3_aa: CASSFGWTDTQYF
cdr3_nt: TGCGCCAGCAGCTTTGGGTGGACAGATACGCAGTATTTT

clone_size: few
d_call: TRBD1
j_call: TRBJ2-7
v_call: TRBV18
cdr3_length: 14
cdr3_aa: CASSPRQGEGEQYF
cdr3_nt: TGTGCCAGCTCACCGAGACAGGGGGAGGGGGAGCAGTACTTC

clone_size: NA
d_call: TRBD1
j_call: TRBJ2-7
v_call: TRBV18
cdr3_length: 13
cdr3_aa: CASSRGQGTEQYF
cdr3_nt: TGTGCCAGCTCACGGGGACAGGGTACCGAGCAGTACTTC

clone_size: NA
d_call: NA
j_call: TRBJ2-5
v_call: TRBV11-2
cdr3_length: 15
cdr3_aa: CASSLSGMYQETQYF
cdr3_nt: TGTGCCAGCAGCTTATCCGGGATGTACCAAGAGACCCAGTACTTC

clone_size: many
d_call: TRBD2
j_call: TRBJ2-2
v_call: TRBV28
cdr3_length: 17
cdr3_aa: CASSSFTSGSGTGELFF
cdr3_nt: TGTGCCAGCAGCTCCTTCACTAGCGGGAGTGGGACCGGGGAGCTGTTTTTT

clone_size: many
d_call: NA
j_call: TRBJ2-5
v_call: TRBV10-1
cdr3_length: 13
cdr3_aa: CASSDTGKETQYF
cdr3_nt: TGCGCCAGCAGTGACACCGGTAAAGAGACCCAGTACTTC

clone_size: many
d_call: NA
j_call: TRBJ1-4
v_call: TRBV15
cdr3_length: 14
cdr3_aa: CATSRDRAEEKLFF
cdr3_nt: TGTGCCACCAGCAGAGATCGGGCAGAAGAAAAACTGTTTTTT

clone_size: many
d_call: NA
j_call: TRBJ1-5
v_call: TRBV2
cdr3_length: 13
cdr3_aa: CASTGVSNQPQHF
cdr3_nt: TGTGCCAGCACAGGAGTTAGCAATCAGCCCCAGCATTTT

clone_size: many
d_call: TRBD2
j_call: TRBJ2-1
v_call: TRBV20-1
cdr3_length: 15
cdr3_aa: CSASPRDYYYNEQFF
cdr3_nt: TGCAGTGCTAGCCCAAGGGACTACTACTACAATGAGCAGTTCTTC

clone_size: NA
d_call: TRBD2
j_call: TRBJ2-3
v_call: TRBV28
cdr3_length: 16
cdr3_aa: CASRGTSGAQLDTQYF
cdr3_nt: TGTGCCAGCAGGGGGACTAGCGGGGCCCAGTTAGATACGCAGTATTTT

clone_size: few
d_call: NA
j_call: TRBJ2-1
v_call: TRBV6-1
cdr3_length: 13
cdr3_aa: CASSEAIPDEQFF
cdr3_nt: TGTGCCAGCAGTGAAGCGATCCCCGATGAGCAGTTCTTC

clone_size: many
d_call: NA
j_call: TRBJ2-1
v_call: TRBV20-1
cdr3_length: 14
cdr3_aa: CSARDLGGHNEQFF
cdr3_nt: TGCAGTGCTAGAGATCTCGGGGGGCACAATGAGCAGTTCTTC

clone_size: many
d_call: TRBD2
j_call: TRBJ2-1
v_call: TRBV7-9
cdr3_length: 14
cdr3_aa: CASSLGASGRVMFF
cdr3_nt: TGTGCCAGCAGCTTAGGAGCTAGCGGGAGGGTCATGTTCTTC

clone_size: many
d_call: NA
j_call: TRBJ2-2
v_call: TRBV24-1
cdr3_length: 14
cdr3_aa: CATSDWTDHGELFF
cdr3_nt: TGTGCCACCAGTGATTGGACCGATCATGGGGAGCTGTTTTTT

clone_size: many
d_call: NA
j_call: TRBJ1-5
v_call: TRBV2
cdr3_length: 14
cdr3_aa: CASSARTAGQPQHF
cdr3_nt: TGTGCCAGCAGTGCCCGGACAGCAGGTCAGCCCCAGCATTTT

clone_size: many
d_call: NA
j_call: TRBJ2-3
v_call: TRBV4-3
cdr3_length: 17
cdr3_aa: CASSQELSFRGTDTQYF
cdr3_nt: TGCGCCAGCAGCCAAGAGTTAAGTTTCCGTGGCACAGATACGCAGTATTTT

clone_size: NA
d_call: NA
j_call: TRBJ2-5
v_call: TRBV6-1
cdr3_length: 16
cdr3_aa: CASRKIKLDSQETQYF
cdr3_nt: TGTGCCAGCAGGAAAATTAAATTGGACAGCCAAGAGACCCAGTACTTC